This T cell receptor beta chain was found in a study of PD-1 blockade in classical Hodgkin lymphoma. Time point defined: cycle 4 day 1 (C4D1), after less than 7 weeks of nivolumab. Each patient relapsed following autologous stem cell transplantation, and prior brentuximab vedotin exposure differed. Germline values: CDR1 SGHTA, CDR2 FQGTGA. V was clipped by 0 bases and J by 5 bases, with 13 bases between them. This CDR3 is 15 amino acids long. Using immunoSEQ multiplex PCR, the repertoire was profiled, and TCRdb retains in-frame clones only, with some absent. The sample lists 13,000 or so clones, roughly 80% occurring once.

The source material was peripheral blood mononuclear cells (PBMCs), sampled before the fourth cycle of nivolumab. This TCR derives from a human donor with classical Hodgkin lymphoma. The chain joins TRBV7-3 to TRBJ2-5; D tentatively fits TRBD1 or TRBD2 (5 bases each). Here the CDR3 DNA reads TGTGCCAGCAGCTTAACTGCAGGGAGAAGCGAGACCCAGTACTTC. Residues: CASSLTAGRSETQYF. Looking up the rest from reference TRBV7-3 and TRBJ2-5 gives the full variable domain: GAGVSQTPSNKVTEKGKYVELRCDPISGHTALYWYRQSLGQGPEFLIYFQGTGAADDSGLPNDRFFAVRPEGSVSTLKIQRTERGDSAVYLCASSLTAGRSETQYFGPGTRLLVL.